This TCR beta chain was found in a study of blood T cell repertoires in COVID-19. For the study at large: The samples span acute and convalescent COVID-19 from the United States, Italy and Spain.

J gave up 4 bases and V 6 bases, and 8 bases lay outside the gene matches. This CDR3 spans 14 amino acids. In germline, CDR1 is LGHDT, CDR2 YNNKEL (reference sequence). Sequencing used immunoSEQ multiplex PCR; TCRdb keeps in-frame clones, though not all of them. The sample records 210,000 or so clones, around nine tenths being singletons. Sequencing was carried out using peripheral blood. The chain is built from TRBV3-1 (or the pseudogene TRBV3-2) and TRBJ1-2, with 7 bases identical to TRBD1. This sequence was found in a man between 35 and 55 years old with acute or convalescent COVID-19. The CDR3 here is CASRSPGQPYGYTF. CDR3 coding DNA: TGTGCCAGCAGGAGTCCGGGACAGCCCTATGGCTACACCTTC.